These 14 T cell receptor beta chains share one sample of origin, sequenced in a study of identical twins. TCRdb fed the 5' RACE reads into MiXCR, producing one record per CDR3 protein. The sample consists of about 200,000 distinct CDR3 sequences, 6% to 9% of them appearing once. This sample was shared with a second study, whose subject was yellow fever vaccine responses in identical twins.

The sample comprised memory (CD45RO+) T cells sorted from blood. The source is a woman aged 18 to 35 in good health.

This clonotype was found many times. V usage is TRBV5-1 and J usage is TRBJ2-2; D is perhaps TRBD1 (6 bases). CDR1 is SGHRS, CDR2 YFSETQ, per germline. Trimming took off 6 bases at V and 3 bases at J, with 9 bases between the two ends. The CDR3 length is 13 residues. The CDR3 DNA follows: TGCGCCAGCAACGAGGGGGACACCGGGGAGCTGTTTTTT. Residues: CASNEGDTGELFF.

This clonotype was counted at least ten times. The rearrangement uses TRBV2 and TRBJ2-2, with D perhaps TRBD1 (6 bases). Germline loops: CDR1 SNHLY, CDR2 FYNNEI. V was pared by 5 bases and J by 5 bases, with 9 bases between. The CDR3 is 13 residues long. The CDR3, as DNA: TGTGCCAGCAGTCAACAGGGAACCGGGGAGCTGTTTTTT. Protein: CASSQQGTGELFF.

The chain has TRBV14 and TRBJ2-1, with TRBD1 matching over 7 bases. V was pared by 0 bases and J by 16 bases, with 9 bases of the junction left unmatched. CDR3 length: 13 residues. Germline V gives CDR1 SGHDN, CDR2 FVKESK. The CDR3 coding sequence is TGTGCCAGCAGCCAAGAAATAGAGGACAGGCAATTCTTC. This gives the protein CASSQEIEDRQFF.

This clonotype has a handful of counts. The V and J genes are TRBV9 and TRBJ2-1, with 10 bases lining up with TRBD2. This CDR3 is 16 amino acids long. The junction had 7 bases not matched to a gene; V was cut back by 3 bases and J by 4 bases. Germline V gene data show CDR1 as SGDLS and CDR2 as YYNGEE. The CDR3 is CASSGVGLADYNEQFF. CDR3 nucleotide sequence: TGTGCCAGCAGCGGAGTCGGACTAGCGGATTACAATGAGCAGTTCTTC.

This rearrangement joins TRBV3-1 to TRBJ2-7; D remains unclear. Trimming took off 1 base at V and 6 bases at J, with 13 bases between the two ends. Per the germline V gene, CDR1 is LGHDT and CDR2 is YNNKEL (reference sequence). The CDR3 length is 14 residues. The CDR3 region has the DNA TGTGCCAGCAGCCAAGGCTCAGGCCGGAGCGAGCAGTACTTC. It yields the protein CASSQGSGRSEQYF.

This clonotype was observed a few times. The chain employs TRBV20-1 and TRBJ2-7; TRBD2 aligns across 8 bases. With V trimmed by 3 bases and J by 7 bases, 11 bases remained unmatched. Germline CDR1 DFQATT, CDR2 SNEGSKA (reference sequence). The CDR3 totals 14 residues. CDR3 sequence: CSARGREGLWEQYF. CDR3 DNA sequence: TGCAGTGCTAGGGGCCGGGAGGGCCTGTGGGAGCAGTACTTC.

The V and J genes are TRBV4-3 and TRBJ2-2, with D tentatively TRBD2 (6 bases). The CDR3 consists of 15 residues. V gave up 2 bases and J gave up 1 base, with 8 bases separating them. The germline gives CDR1 LGHNA, CDR2 YSLEER. CDR3 bases: TGCGCCAGCAGCCAATCTAGCGAGAACACCGGGGAGCTGTTTTTT. As protein: CASSQSSENTGELFF.

Many counts were recorded for this clonotype. This chain connects TRBV4-3 to TRBJ2-7; 10 bases match TRBD2. This CDR3 is built from 15 residues. Trimming removed 1 base from V and 2 bases from J; junction bases left unmatched: 2. Per the germline V gene, CDR1 is LGHNA and CDR2 is YSLEER. The CDR3 nucleotides read TGCGCCAGCAGCCAAGCCCTAGCGGGGGCCTACGAGCAGTACTTC. This sequence encodes CASSQALAGAYEQYF.

The chain carries TRBV4-2 and TRBJ2-2; a possible D gene is TRBD1 (5 bases). Germline CDR1 is LGHNA and CDR2 is YNFKEQ. The CDR3 is 14 amino acids. Trimming shortened V by 4 bases and J by 9 bases, and 15 bases separated the two germline ends. In nucleotides, the CDR3 is TGTGCCAGCAGCCTGGGGCCGCTCAGCTGGGAGCTGTTTTTT. It translates to CASSLGPLSWELFF.

The sample holds many counts of this clonotype. The chain couples TRBV24-1 to TRBJ2-2; a weak D match, TRBD2 (6 bases). Germline assignment: CDR1 KGHDR and CDR2 SFDVKD. This CDR3 spans 15 amino acids. V was trimmed by 6 bases and J by 0 bases, leaving 10 bases between them. CDR3 DNA: TGTGCCACCAGTTTGACGGGGGCGAACACCGGGGAGCTGTTTTTT. Translated, it gives CATSLTGANTGELFF.

There are many counts of this clonotype. The chain combines TRBV24-1 with TRBJ2-1, with TRBD2 identical over 10 bases. With 3 bases clipped from V and 2 bases from J, the junction kept 12 bases outside the gene matches. The CDR3 consists of 19 residues. In germline, CDR1 is KGHDR, CDR2 SFDVKD. The CDR3 spells CATSDTRPGLAPTYNEQFF. CDR3 coding DNA: TGTGCCACCAGTGATACCCGTCCGGGACTAGCGCCTACCTACAATGAGCAGTTCTTC.

At least ten counts were recorded for this clonotype. This chain joins TRBV5-6 and TRBJ1-1, with 7 bases lining up with TRBD1. Germline-derived CDR1 and CDR2 are SGHDT and YYEEEE. This CDR3 is built from 16 residues. V shed 4 bases and J 3 bases; nucleotides not matched to a gene: 12. CDR3 coding DNA: TGTGCCAGCAGCGTACTTTACAGGGGAGGTCACACTGAAGCTTTCTTT. Protein: CASSVLYRGGHTEAFF. The full variable domain, completed using reference TRBV5-6 and TRBJ1-1, is DAGVTQSPTHLIKTRGQQVTLRCSPKSGHDTVSWYQQALGQGPQFIFQYYEEEERQRGNFPDRFSGHQFPNYSSELNVNALLLGDSALYLCASSVLYRGGHTEAFFGQGTRLTVV.

This clonotype was recorded a few times. The chain links TRBV4-2 to TRBJ2-7, with 9 bases aligning to TRBD1. The CDR3 is 14 amino acids. J was trimmed by 6 bases and V by 5 bases; bases with no gene match: 8. Germline V lookup: CDR1 LGHNA, CDR2 YNFKEQ. The CDR3, as DNA: TGTGCCAGCAGCGATTTAAGGACAGGGGTCGAGCAGTACTTC. Its translation: CASSDLRTGVEQYF.

This clonotype occurred many times. This sequence joins TRBV7-2 and TRBJ2-3; weak D call: TRBD2 (6 bases). The V end was cut by 6 bases, the J end by 0 bases, with 13 bases between. The V gene's germline CDR1 is SGHTA and CDR2 FQGNSA. This CDR3 spans 15 amino acids. DNA of the CDR3: TGTGCCAGCAGGAGCAAGGGAGGTAGCACAGATACGCAGTATTTT. Amino acid sequence: CASRSKGGSTDTQYF.